One T cell receptor beta chain is described in this entry. Its cognate antigen is unknown. This record belongs to a study of cytomegalovirus exposure and HLA in healthy donors. About the research overall: There were several hundred genotyped donors. Of these, 81% fell in the genetic ancestry cluster associated with self-reported Caucasian donors.

With 60 Vbeta and 13 Jbeta primers, the PCR was carried out. Here immunoSEQ multiplex PCR was the method, and the copy in TCRdb shows in-frame clones only, minus some. There are approximately 100,000 clones in the sample; around 85% occur only once, and about 3.8% lies in the top ten. V was clipped by 6 bases and J by 6 bases; unmatched bases: 9. CDR3 length: 14 residues. Germline values: CDR1 SNHLY, CDR2 FYNNEI. General study points: The records held CMV serostatus as the only immune exposure information.

J is TRBJ1-2 and V is TRBV2; 8 bases fit TRBD1. Source material: PBMCs. The TCR originated in a young man in good health and CMV-seronegative. The DNA for the CDR3 is TGTGCCAGCAGCTCACAGGGGGGATTCGATGGCTACACCTTC. Translation: CASSSQGGFDGYTF. Supplemented by reference TRBV2 and TRBJ1-2, the full variable domain reads EPEVTQTPSHQVTQMGQEVILRCVPISNHLYFYWYRQILGQKVEFLVSFYNNEISEKSEIFDDQFSVERPDGSNFTLKIRSTKLEDSAMYFCASSSQGGFDGYTFGSGTRLTVV.